This T cell receptor beta chain was sequenced in a study of shared clonotypes between healthy human individuals. This CDR3 region has 14 residues. With V trimmed by 4 bases and J by 4 bases, 3 bases remained unmatched. Germline CDR1 is MNHEY and CDR2 is SMNVEV (reference sequence). The protocol was immunoSEQ multiplex PCR, while the TCRdb copy is restricted to in-frame clones and leaves out a portion. There are around 200,000 clones in the sample; about 93% occur only once, and 0.067% lies in the top ten. The chain uses TRBV27 and TRBJ2-3, with TRBD2 identical over 9 bases. This clonotype originated in a woman aged 30 to 39 in good health. The specimen was naive CD4+ T cells sorted from blood. Subset meaning: CD45RA+ positively selected. The CDR3 here is CASSWLAGSDTQYF. CDR3 sequence (DNA): TGTGCCAGCAGTTGGCTAGCGGGATCAGATACGCAGTATTTT.